Reported below is one T cell receptor (beta chain). Its antigen is undetermined. Library input was approximately 2.1 micrograms of DNA from cryopreserved PBMCs. This entry comes from a study of cytotoxic CD8 clonotypes in ibrutinib-treated CLL. Sequencing used immunoSEQ multiplex PCR; TCRdb keeps in-frame clones, though not all of them. The sample carries approximately 97,000 clones, roughly three quarters recorded once. The study's findings and limits: Baseline-level clonality went beyond age-matched healthy donors and moved in step with circulating CD8+ T-cell counts. Clonality climbed at ibrutinib response, then dropped toward baseline at progression. Lymph node repertoires were not studied, and sampling times were unmatched.

The clonotype was recovered from a human donor with chronic lymphocytic leukemia. The sequencing used PBMCs, collected after 24 months of ibrutinib treatment.

The CDR3 DNA is TGTGCCAGCGGACTAGGGACGTACAATGAGCAGTTCTTC. Amino acids: CASGLGTYNEQFF. This chain connects TRBV28 to TRBJ2-1; TRBD2 matches 7 bases. The CDR3 is 13 amino acids. With V trimmed by 8 bases and J by 4 bases, 5 bases remained unmatched. Germline V gene data show CDR1 as MDHEN and CDR2 as SYDVKM.